This TCR beta chain originates from a study of CD4+ T cells in melanoma. This CDR3 is built from 15 residues. CDR1 SGHAT and CDR2 FQNNGV come from the germline V gene. After removal of 2 bases from V and 10 bases from J, the junction contained 8 bases not matched to a gene. Profiling relied on immunoSEQ multiplex PCR, and the TCRdb table lists in-frame clones only, not all of them. The data hold about 21,000 clones, with 78% observed a single time. This receptor was taken from a human donor with melanoma. The chain uses TRBV11-2 and TRBJ1-6; TRBD1 matches 7 bases. The CDR3 sequence is CASSLSRQGPSPLHF. CDR3 coding DNA: TGTGCCAGCAGCTTATCCCGACAGGGCCCCTCACCCCTCCACTTT.